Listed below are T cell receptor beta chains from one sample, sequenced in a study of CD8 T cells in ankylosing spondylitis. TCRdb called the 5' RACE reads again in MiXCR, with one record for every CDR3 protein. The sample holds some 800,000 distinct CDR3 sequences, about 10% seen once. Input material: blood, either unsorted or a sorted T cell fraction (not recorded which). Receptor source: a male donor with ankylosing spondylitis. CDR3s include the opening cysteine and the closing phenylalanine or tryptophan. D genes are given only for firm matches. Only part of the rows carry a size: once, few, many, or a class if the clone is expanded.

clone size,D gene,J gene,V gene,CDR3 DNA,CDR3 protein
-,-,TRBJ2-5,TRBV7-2,TGTGCCAGCAGCCCTTATACGACAGGCGGGACCCAGTACTTC,CASSPYTTGGTQYF
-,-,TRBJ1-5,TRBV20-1,TGCAGTGCTCGTTGGGACGGATATAGCAATCAGCCCCAGCATTTT,CSARWDGYSNQPQHF
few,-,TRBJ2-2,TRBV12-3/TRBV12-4,TGTGCCAGCACCATATGGCAGGGCGGGGTTGACACCGGGGAGCTGTTTTTT,CASTIWQGGVDTGELFF
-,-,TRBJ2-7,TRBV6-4,TGTGCCAGCAGTGAAGATGAGTTGGGGGAGCAGTACTTC,CASSEDELGEQYF
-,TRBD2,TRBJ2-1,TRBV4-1,TGCGCCAGCAGCCAACCGAAGGGACTAGCGGGCTGGCCGGATGAGCAGTTCTTC,CASSQPKGLAGWPDEQFF
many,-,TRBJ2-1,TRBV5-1,TGCGCCAGCAGCTTGGTGTCGGGAAGCTCCTACAATGAGCAGTTCTTC,CASSLVSGSSYNEQFF
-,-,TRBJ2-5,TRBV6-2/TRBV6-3,TGTGCCAGCAGTTCCCTTCCGGGACTCCCCTGGGAGACCCAGTACTTC,CASSSLPGLPWETQYF
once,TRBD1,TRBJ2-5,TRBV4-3,TGCGCCAGCAGCCAGCCGGGACAGGGGGAGACCCAGTACTTC,CASSQPGQGETQYF
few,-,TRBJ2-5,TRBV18,TGTGCCAGCTCACCGAACAGACAAGAGACCCAGTACTTC,CASSPNRQETQYF
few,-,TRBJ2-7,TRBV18,TGTGCCAGCTCACTGACAGCCTTTGACGAGCAGTACTTC,CASSLTAFDEQYF
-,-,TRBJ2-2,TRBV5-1,TGCGCCAGCAGCGAGGACCCCCAGGGTTCTACCGGGGAGCTGTTTTTT,CASSEDPQGSTGELFF
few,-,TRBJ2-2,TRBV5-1,TGCGCCAGCAGCAACAACCCACCCAGGACCGGGGAGCTGTTTTTT,CASSNNPPRTGELFF
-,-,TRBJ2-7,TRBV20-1,TGCAGTGCCCCCAAATCACTAAACCGGGGCGAGCAGTACTTC,CSAPKSLNRGEQYF
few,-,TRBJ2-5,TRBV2,TGTGCCAGCAGCTCCGGCCACCGCCAAGAGACCCAGTACTTC,CASSSGHRQETQYF
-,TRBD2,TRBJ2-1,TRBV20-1,TGCAGTGCTGGACTAGCGGCCGCTTCCTACAATGAGCAGTTCTTC,CSAGLAAASYNEQFF
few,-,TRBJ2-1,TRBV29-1,TGCAGCGCCCCGAAAGTACAGAGCGGAGGGGGGTACAATGAGCAGTTCTTC,CSAPKVQSGGGYNEQFF
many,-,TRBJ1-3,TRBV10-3,TGTGCCATCAGACGGGATCCCTCTGGAAACACCATATATTTT,CAIRRDPSGNTIYF
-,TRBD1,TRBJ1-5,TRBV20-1,TGCAGTGCTATCCCGTGGGACAGGTACTCGGGGGGCAATCAGCCCCAGCATTTT,CSAIPWDRYSGGNQPQHF
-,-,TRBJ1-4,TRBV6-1,TGTGCCAGCAGTGAACAAGGGGAGAGAAAACTGTTTTTT,CASSEQGERKLFF
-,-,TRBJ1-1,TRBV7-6,TGTGCCAGCAGCGCCGGACCAGGGGACACTGAAGCTTTCTTT,CASSAGPGDTEAFF
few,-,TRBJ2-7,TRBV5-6,TGTGCCAGCAGCTCCAGGGACCTGGAGCAGTACTTC,CASSSRDLEQYF
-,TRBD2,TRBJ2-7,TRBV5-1,TGCGCCAGCAGTTACGGACTAGCGCGACTATTCCCCTACGAGCAGTACTTC,CASSYGLARLFPYEQYF
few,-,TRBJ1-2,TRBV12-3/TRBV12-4,TGTGCCAGCAGCCCCGGGGCCTACACCTTC,CASSPGAYTF
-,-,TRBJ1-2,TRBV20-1,TGCAGTGCGAGACGTCCTTTCAGGGGCGCGAGCTATGGCTACACCTTC,CSARRPFRGASYGYTF
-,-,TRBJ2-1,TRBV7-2,TGTGCCAGCAGCTTAGAAGGGGCAGGGCCCTATCGGGAGCAGTTCTTC,CASSLEGAGPYREQFF
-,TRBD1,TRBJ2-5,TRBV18,TGTGCCAGCTCACCAGGTTTTGGGACAGCCCAAGAGACCCAGTACTTC,CASSPGFGTAQETQYF
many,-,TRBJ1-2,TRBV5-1,TGCGCCAGCAGCTTGGCCCAAACCACCTATGGCTACACCTTC,CASSLAQTTYGYTF
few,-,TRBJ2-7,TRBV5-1,TGCGCCAGCACCCTCCCCCTCCAGGACTTCCTTCTCTACGAGCAGTACTTC,CASTLPLQDFLLYEQYF
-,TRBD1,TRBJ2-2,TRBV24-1,TGTGCCACCAGTGACCCTAGACAGGGGGCCGGGGAGCTGTTTTTT,CATSDPRQGAGELFF
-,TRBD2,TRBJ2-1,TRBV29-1,TGCAGCGGGACCGACGGACTAGTCTACAATGAGCAGTTCTTC,CSGTDGLVYNEQFF
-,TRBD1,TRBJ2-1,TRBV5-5,TGTGCCAGCAGCTTGATCGGCTTCGGGACAGGGGGGATCAATGAGCAGTTCTTC,CASSLIGFGTGGINEQFF
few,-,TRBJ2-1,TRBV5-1,TGCGCCAGCAGCAAATCGGACTACAATGAGCAGTTCTTC,CASSKSDYNEQFF
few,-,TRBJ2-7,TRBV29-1,TGCAGCGTGAGACTACAATTTAGTAACGAGCAGTACTTC,CSVRLQFSNEQYF
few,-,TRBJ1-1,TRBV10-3,TGTGCCATCAGTGCCTGGGCAGATAAGAACACTGAAGCTTTCTTT,CAISAWADKNTEAFF
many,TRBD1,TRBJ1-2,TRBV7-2,TGTGCCAGCAGCTTATTTGAGAGACAGGGGTACCATGGCTACACCTTC,CASSLFERQGYHGYTF
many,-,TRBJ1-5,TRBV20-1,TGCAGTGCTCAATCGGGGGGCGGACAGCCCCAGCATTTT,CSAQSGGGQPQHF
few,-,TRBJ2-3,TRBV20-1,TGCAGTGCTAGAGCCTTTCCCCCCACAGATACGCAGTATTTT,CSARAFPPTDTQYF
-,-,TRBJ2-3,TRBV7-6,TGTGCCAGCAGCTTAGGTTTTTTAGTAGGGTCAGGTACGCAGTATTTT,CASSLGFLVGSGTQYF
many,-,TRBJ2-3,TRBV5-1,TGCGCCAGCAGCTTGGCCACCGGGAGATACACAGATACGCAGTATTTT,CASSLATGRYTDTQYF
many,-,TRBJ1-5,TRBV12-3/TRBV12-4,TGTGCCAGCAGTCCCGAGGGTAGCAATCAGCCCCAGCATTTT,CASSPEGSNQPQHF
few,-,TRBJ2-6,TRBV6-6,TGTGCCAGCAGGCTAACTGGGGCCAACGTCCTGACTTTC,CASRLTGANVLTF